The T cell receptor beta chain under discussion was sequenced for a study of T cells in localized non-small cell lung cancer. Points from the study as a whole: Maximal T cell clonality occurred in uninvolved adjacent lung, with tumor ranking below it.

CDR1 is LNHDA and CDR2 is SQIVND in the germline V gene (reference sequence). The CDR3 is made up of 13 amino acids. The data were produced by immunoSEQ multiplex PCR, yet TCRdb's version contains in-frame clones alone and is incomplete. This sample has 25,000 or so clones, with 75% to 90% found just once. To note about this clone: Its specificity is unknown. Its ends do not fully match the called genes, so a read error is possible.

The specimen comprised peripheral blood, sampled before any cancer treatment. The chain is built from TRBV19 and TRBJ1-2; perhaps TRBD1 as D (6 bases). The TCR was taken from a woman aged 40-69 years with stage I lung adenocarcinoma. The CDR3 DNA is TGTGCCAGTAGTTCACAGGGCGGAAAGGGCTACGCTTTC. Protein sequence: CASSSQGGKGYAF.